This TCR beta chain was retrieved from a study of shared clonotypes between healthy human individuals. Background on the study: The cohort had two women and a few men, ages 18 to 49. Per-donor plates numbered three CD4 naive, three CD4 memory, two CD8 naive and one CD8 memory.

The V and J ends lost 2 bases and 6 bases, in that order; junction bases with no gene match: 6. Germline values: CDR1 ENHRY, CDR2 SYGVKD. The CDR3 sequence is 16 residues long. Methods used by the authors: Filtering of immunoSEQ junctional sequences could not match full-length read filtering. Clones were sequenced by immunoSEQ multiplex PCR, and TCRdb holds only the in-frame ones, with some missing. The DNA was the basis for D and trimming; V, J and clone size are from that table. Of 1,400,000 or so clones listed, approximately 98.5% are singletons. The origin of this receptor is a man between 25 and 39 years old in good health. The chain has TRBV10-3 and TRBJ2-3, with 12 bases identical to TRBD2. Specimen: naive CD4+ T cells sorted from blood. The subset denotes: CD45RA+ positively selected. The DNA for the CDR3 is TGTGCCATCAGTGAGGAGCTAGCGGGAGGGGCGGATACGCAGTATTTT. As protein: CAISEELAGGADTQYF.